This T cell receptor (beta chain) is drawn from a study of OX40 agonist ivuxolimab in advanced cancers. At the level of the study: Subjects had a mean age of about 65 years, with a range of roughly 23 to 79; less than 90% were male.

V gave up 7 bases and J gave up 3 bases, with 16 bases separating them. The germline CDR1 and CDR2 sequences are SGHRS and YFSETQ. The CDR3 is made up of 14 amino acids. Points from the study as a whole: Certain nonresponders additionally had low normalized T-cell clonal expansion. Blood T cells, both CD4+ and CD8+, expanded clonally by week 6 at 0.1 to 3.0 mg/kg. More expanded clones were found, on average, in CD8+ than in CD4+ T cells.

TCRdb's copy holds only in-frame clones and misses some; the assay was immunoSEQ multiplex PCR. Of 60,000 or so clones listed, about 82% are singletons. Worth noting for this clone: What it binds is not known.

This clonotype was sampled from an adult with an advanced solid tumor such as melanoma, head and neck, liver or kidney cancer. This chain links TRBV5-1 with TRBJ1-1; a weak D match, TRBD1 (6 bases). The starting material was CD4+ or CD8+ T cells sorted from blood, obtained in a trial of the OX40 agonist ivuxolimab. CDR3 loop: CASFQGIGDTEAFF. The CDR3 DNA follows: TGCGCCAGCTTTCAGGGGATTGGGGACACTGAAGCTTTCTTT.